The next 15 T cell receptor beta chains were all read from a single sample in a study of blood T cell repertoires in COVID-19 (dated by TCRdb to the early 2020s). The receptor library was made with the immunoSEQ multiplex PCR assay. The source is immuneACCESS, and TCRdb retained only in-frame sequences with V and J called. Part of the clones is not carried over; for the studies checked, unresolved V genes explain less than half of this, and the remainder is unexplained. This sample comprises roughly 200,000 clones, about 82% of them detected only once. Together, the top ten hold 6.5% of the sample. The sample comprised peripheral blood. The receptors here all came from a man between 65 and 85 years old with active or convalescent COVID-19.

The V gene is TRBV6-5, the J gene TRBJ1-4; TRBD1 agrees at 10 bases. Germline V gene lookup returns CDR1 MNHEY and CDR2 SVGAGI. This CDR3 has 15 residues. The junction had 2 bases not matched to a gene; V was cut back by 6 bases and J by 1 base. The CDR3 region is CASRDRGETNEKLFF. For the CDR3, the DNA is TGTGCCAGCAGGGACAGGGGGGAAACTAATGAAAAACTGTTTTTT.

The V gene is TRBV10-2, the J gene TRBJ2-1; TRBD2 agrees at 13 bases. CDR1 is WSHSY and CDR2 is SAAADI in the germline V gene. The CDR3 length is 15 residues. V trimming: 5 bases; J trimming: 7 bases; junction bases outside the gene matches: 5. The chain's CDR3 is CASSRLTSGRNEQFF. Here the CDR3 DNA reads TGCGCCAGCAGTAGGTTGACTAGCGGGAGGAATGAGCAGTTCTTC.

The chain links TRBV10-1 to TRBJ1-2; 10 bases are shared with TRBD1. The CDR3 covers 13 residues. Per germline, CDR1 WNHNN and CDR2 SYGVQD (reference sequence). The trim removed 7 bases at V and 6 bases at J, leaving 5 bases unmatched. CDR3 bases: TGCGCCAGCACCAGCGGACAGGGGGATGGCTACACCTTC. It specifies CASTSGQGDGYTF.

The chain employs TRBV3-1 (or the pseudogene TRBV3-2) and TRBJ1-2; D is unresolved. V was shortened by 0 bases and J by 7 bases, with 9 bases between the two germline ends. This CDR3 comprises 13 residues. The germline gives CDR1 LGHDT, CDR2 YNNKEL (reference sequence). For the CDR3, the DNA is TGTGCCAGCAGCCAAGATCTCGGAGGTGGCTACACCTTC. The encoded protein is CASSQDLGGGYTF.

There are a few counts of this clone. V gene TRBV20-1 combines with J gene TRBJ2-1; TRBD2 matches at 9 bases. The CDR3 runs 15 residues. Per germline, CDR1 DFQATT and CDR2 SNEGSKA (reference sequence). Germline trimming cut 3 bases from V and 8 bases from J; bases unmatched to any gene: 11. CDR3 coding DNA: TGCAGTGCTAGTCGCGGGACTAGCAGAAATCATGAGCAGTTCTTC. Translation: CSASRGTSRNHEQFF.

This chain uses TRBV6-1 with TRBJ2-7; 8 bases align to TRBD1. J lost 5 bases, V lost 1 base, and 4 bases had no gene match. The length of the CDR3 is 14 residues. CDR1 and CDR2 from the germline V gene are MNHNS and SASEGT. The CDR3: CASSEGTGSDEQYF. The CDR3 DNA follows: TGTGCCAGCAGTGAAGGGACAGGGTCCGACGAGCAGTACTTC.

This clone has just one count. This chain joins TRBV2 and TRBJ2-7, with D tentatively TRBD2 (6 bases). The CDR3 sequence is 13 residues long. Germline V gene data show CDR1 as SNHLY and CDR2 as FYNNEI. V shed 8 bases and J shed 4 bases, with 15 bases lying between them. The chain's CDR3 is CASGRRESYEQYF. As DNA, the CDR3 is TGTGCCAGCGGACGACGGGAGTCTTACGAGCAGTACTTC.

The V gene is TRBV3-1 (or the pseudogene TRBV3-2), the J gene TRBJ2-5; 10 positions match TRBD2. This CDR3 has 13 amino acids. The ends lost 7 bases at V and 4 bases at J; junction bases unmatched: 3. Germline V gene sequence: CDR1 LGHDT, CDR2 YNNKEL (reference sequence). CDR3 sequence reads: CASTVAGGETQYF. The DNA of the CDR3 is TGTGCCAGCACCGTAGCGGGAGGAGAGACCCAGTACTTC.

The chain recombines TRBV6-5 with TRBJ2-1; D perhaps matches TRBD2 (7 bases). This CDR3 contains 13 residues. Germline values: CDR1 MNHEY, CDR2 SVGAGI. V gave up 8 bases and J gave up 9 bases, with 17 bases separating them. The CDR3 DNA sequence: TGTGCCAGCCGACTGACTAGCAGGGGTGAGCAGTTCTTC. Protein sequence: CASRLTSRGEQFF.

V is TRBV2 and J is TRBJ2-1; 12 nucleotides agree with TRBD1. Losses at the gene ends were 8 bases for V and 5 bases for J; bases not matched to a gene: 13. The CDR3 extends over 17 amino acids. Germline V gene lookup returns CDR1 SNHLY and CDR2 FYNNEI. The CDR3 nucleotides read TGTGCCAGCCGTTTCTCCGGGACAGGGGGCCGAGACAATGAGCAGTTCTTC. Translating it yields CASRFSGTGGRDNEQFF.

The chain uses TRBV30 and TRBJ1-5; D is undetermined. Germline CDR1 and CDR2: GTSNPN and SVGIG (reference sequence). The CDR3 runs to 12 residues. V shed 5 bases and J shed 2 bases, with 7 bases lying between them. The CDR3, as DNA: TGTGCCTGGGGCTATCGCAATCAGCCCCAGCATTTT. Amino acid sequence: CAWGYRNQPQHF.

The gene calls are TRBV3-1 (or the pseudogene TRBV3-2) and TRBJ2-1, with 8 bases identical to TRBD2. This CDR3 has 15 amino acids. CDR1 and CDR2 (germline): LGHDT, YNNKEL (reference sequence). The junction had 10 bases not matched to a gene; V was cut back by 0 bases and J by 12 bases. CDR3 protein: CASSQDPGGSKGQFF. CDR3 in DNA: TGTGCCAGCAGCCAAGATCCGGGGGGGTCTAAAGGGCAGTTCTTC.

V gene TRBV10-2 combines with J gene TRBJ2-3; a possible D gene is TRBD2 (5 bases). V shed 2 bases and J shed 4 bases, with 7 bases lying between them. Germline lookup yields CDR1 WSHSY and CDR2 SAAADI. The CDR3 has 13 amino acids. DNA of the CDR3: TGCGCCAGCAGTGAGACAGCGGCAGATACGCAGTATTTT. This translates into CASSETAADTQYF.

This chain uses TRBV11-2 with TRBJ2-5; 8 bases agree with TRBD2. Germline V CDR1 and CDR2: SGHAT, FQNNGV. The CDR3 has 14 residues. V lost 5 bases and J lost 3; bases outside the gene matches: 5. This chain's CDR3 is CASSLGLEKETQYF. In nucleotides, the CDR3 is TGTGCCAGCAGCCTGGGACTAGAAAAAGAGACCCAGTACTTC. The full variable domain, rest sourced from reference TRBV11-2 and TRBJ2-5, is EAGVAQSPRYKIIEKRQSVAFWCNPISGHATLYWYQQILGQGPKLLIQFQNNGVVDDSQLPKDRFSAERLKGVDSTLKIQPAKLEDSAVYLCASSLGLEKETQYFGPGTRLLVL.

The chain couples TRBV19 to TRBJ1-1; D remains unclear. The CDR3 sequence is 15 residues long. The germline CDR1 and CDR2 sequences are LNHDA and SQIVND (reference sequence). The V gene lost 4 bases and the J gene lost 1 base, with 13 bases spanning the gap. The CDR3 DNA reads TGTGCCAGTAGTAGTGTGACGGGAGGGAACACTGAAGCTTTCTTT. Translating gives CASSSVTGGNTEAFF.